The rows below give T cell receptor beta chains drawn from one sample of a study of cytomegalovirus exposure and HLA in healthy donors. TCRdb's copy holds only in-frame clones and misses some; the assay was immunoSEQ multiplex PCR. The sample lists hundreds of thousands of clones; 75% to 90% were seen once. The sample comprised PBMCs. The receptors derive from a woman under 30 in good health and CMV-seronegative. Both conserved end residues are part of each CDR3. A D gene is named only where the DNA matches it firmly. A row's size may be missing; if present it is once, few, many or a size class.

>TRBD1|TRBV4-1|NA|TRBJ1-1
TGCGCCAGCAGCCAATTAGGACAGGGGGACACTGAAGCTTTCTTT
CASSQLGQGDTEAFF
>NA|TRBV5-5|NA|TRBJ1-5
TGTGCCAGCAGCCCCGCGCGGGGAAAGGGGCAGCCCCAGCATTTT
CASSPARGKGQPQHF
>TRBD2|TRBV7-9|NA|TRBJ2-1
TGTGCCAGCAGCCTATTTAGCGGGAGCATGGCTGAGCAGTTCTTC
CASSLFSGSMAEQFF
>NA|TRBV27|NA|TRBJ2-1
TGTGCCAGCAGTCCCGGAACTAGCTACTCCTACAATGAGCAGTTCTTC
CASSPGTSYSYNEQFF
>NA|TRBV10-2|NA|TRBJ1-6
TGCGCCAGCAGCCCCGTTAACAGAAATTCACCCCTCCACTTT
CASSPVNRNSPLHF
>NA|TRBV7-2|NA|TRBJ1-6
TGTGCCAGCAGCTTAACGGGGGGCTACAATTCACCCCTCCACTTT
CASSLTGGYNSPLHF
>NA|TRBV7-2|once|TRBJ1-5
TGTGCCAGCAGCTTAGCTTGGGGGGATCAGCCCCAGCATTTT
CASSLAWGDQPQHF
>NA|TRBV19|NA|TRBJ2-7
TGTGCCAGTAGTATCCGCGGCAAGGGGGAGCAGTACTTC
CASSIRGKGEQYF
>TRBD2|TRBV19|NA|TRBJ2-1
TGTGCCAGTAGTCCTGTACCCGGGACTAGCCTCAATGAGCAGTTCTTC
CASSPVPGTSLNEQFF
>NA|TRBV19|NA|TRBJ1-1
TGTGCCAGTAGTAAGGCAGGGCCGCCGAACACTGAAGCTTTCTTT
CASSKAGPPNTEAFF
>NA|TRBV4-1|NA|TRBJ2-7
TGCGCCAGCAGCCAAGAGGGACACCTCTACGAGCAGTACTTC
CASSQEGHLYEQYF
>NA|TRBV2|NA|TRBJ2-1
TGTGCCAGCAGTGATGAAGACAGGCTAAACAATGAGCAGTTCTTC
CASSDEDRLNNEQFF
>NA|TRBV5-1|NA|TRBJ2-3
TGCGCCAGCAGCTTGACAGTAACTACAGATACGCAGTATTTT
CASSLTVTTDTQYF
>NA|TRBV6-5|NA|TRBJ1-1
TGTGCCAGCAGTGAAAGCAGGATGAACACTGAAGCTTTCTTT
CASSESRMNTEAFF
>TRBD1|TRBV2|NA|TRBJ2-6
TGTGCCAGCACCCTGGACAGGGGAAACTCTGGGTTGGCCAACGTCCTGACTTTC
CASTLDRGNSGLANVLTF
>NA|TRBV9|NA|TRBJ2-3
TGTGCCAGCAGCTTCTTATCGGTGGATACGCAGTATTTT
CASSFLSVDTQYF
>NA|TRBV10-3|NA|TRBJ2-3
TGTGCCATCAGTGAGAGCCACACAGATACGCAGTATTTT
CAISESHTDTQYF
>TRBD2|TRBV5-1|NA|TRBJ2-7
TGCGCCAGCAGCTTGACGACTAGCGGGGGCCTTTACGAGCAGTACTTC
CASSLTTSGGLYEQYF
>NA|TRBV5-1|NA|TRBJ1-3
TGCGCCAGCAGTTTCGACAACTCTGGAAACACCATATATTTT
CASSFDNSGNTIYF
>TRBD1|TRBV15|NA|TRBJ1-2
TGTGCCACCAGCAGGGGACAGGTATCCTATGGCCACACCTTC
CATSRGQVSYGHTF
>NA|TRBV9|few|TRBJ1-1
TGTGCCAGCAGCGGGGGGCTATGGATGGATAACACTGAAGCTTTCTTT
CASSGGLWMDNTEAFF
>NA|TRBV11-2|NA|TRBJ1-6
TGTGCCAGCAGCTTAGCCCAGGGCTCACCCCTCCACTTT
CASSLAQGSPLHF
>NA|TRBV29-1|NA|TRBJ1-2
TGCAGCGGTGGAAGCAGGAGAGGGTATGGCTACACCTTC
CSGGSRRGYGYTF
>NA|TRBV19|NA|TRBJ1-1
TGTGCCAGTACCCAACGGTGGGGTGTCAGGGGACGCACTGAAGCTTTCTTT
CASTQRWGVRGRTEAFF
>NA|TRBV28|NA|TRBJ1-3
TGTGCCAGCGGAGACGGCCGACCCTCTGGAAACACCATATATTTT
CASGDGRPSGNTIYF
>TRBD2|TRBV5-4|NA|TRBJ2-3
TGTGCCAGCAGCTTAGGGACTATCTCGGATACGCAGTATTTT
CASSLGTISDTQYF
>NA|TRBV6-1|NA|TRBJ1-3
TGTGCCAGCAGTGCCGTCAGGGGCCCGCTCGGAAACACCATATATTTT
CASSAVRGPLGNTIYF
>TRBD1|TRBV7-2|NA|TRBJ1-4
TGTGCCAGCAGCCCGACAGGACAGGGGCGGAACGAAAAACTGTTTTTT
CASSPTGQGRNEKLFF
>NA|TRBV5-1|NA|TRBJ2-3
TGCGCCAGCAGCTTGCAAGGGGCCACAGATACGCAGTATTTT
CASSLQGATDTQYF
>TRBD2|TRBV11-2|NA|TRBJ2-1
TGTGCCAGCCCAAGCGGGAGCTCCTACAATGAGCAGTTCTTC
CASPSGSSYNEQFF
>NA|TRBV21-1|NA|TRBJ2-4
TGTGCCAGCAGCAGGAGGGGCCGGGAAGCCAAAAACATTCAGTACTTC
CASSRRGREAKNIQYF
>NA|TRBV6-1|NA|TRBJ2-7
TGTGCCAGCAGTGAATATGGAACAGGGATCACCTACGAGCAGTACTTC
CASSEYGTGITYEQYF
>NA|TRBV30|NA|TRBJ1-1
TGTGCCTGGAGTGTACGGGCGGCGGGGGCCACTGAAGCTTTCTTT
CAWSVRAAGATEAFF
>NA|TRBV7-9|NA|TRBJ2-5
TGTGCCACCGGGTGGGAGCCCAAACCTGGGCAGTACTTC
CATGWEPKPGQYF
>TRBD1|TRBV6-1|NA|TRBJ2-7
TGTGCCAGCAGTGCGACCGGGACAGGGCGCAACGAGCAGTACTTC
CASSATGTGRNEQYF
>TRBD2|TRBV10-2|NA|TRBJ2-1
TGCGCCAGCAGTGAGTGGGGACTAGTTGGCCATGAGCAGTTCTTC
CASSEWGLVGHEQFF